The clone carrying this T cell receptor beta chain has just a few counts. Its antigen is still unknown. After removal of 4 bases from V and 1 base from J, the junction contained 7 bases not matched to a gene. In germline, CDR1 is ENHRY, CDR2 SYGVKD. This CDR3 has 17 residues. The data originate from a study of cytomegalovirus exposure and HLA in healthy donors. The PCR used 60 Vbeta and 13 Jbeta primers. Clones were sequenced by immunoSEQ multiplex PCR, and TCRdb holds only the in-frame ones, with some missing. The sample lists around 190,000 clones; approximately 80% were seen once. Study-wide results and limits: In vitro work confirmed that a few CMV-associated chains recognize CMV antigens. The study assumed roughly uniform donor sequencing depth for presence/absence analyses. The study recorded over 150 TCR beta chains that were cytomegalovirus-associated.

The chain is built from TRBV10-3 and TRBJ2-6; 7 bases are a match to TRBD2. Material for sequencing was PBMCs. This receptor was identified in a female donor in good health and CMV-seronegative. The CDR3 loop is CAISGEGRGSGANVLTF. Here the CDR3 DNA reads TGTGCCATCAGTGGGGAGGGACGGGGTTCTGGGGCCAACGTCCTGACTTTC.